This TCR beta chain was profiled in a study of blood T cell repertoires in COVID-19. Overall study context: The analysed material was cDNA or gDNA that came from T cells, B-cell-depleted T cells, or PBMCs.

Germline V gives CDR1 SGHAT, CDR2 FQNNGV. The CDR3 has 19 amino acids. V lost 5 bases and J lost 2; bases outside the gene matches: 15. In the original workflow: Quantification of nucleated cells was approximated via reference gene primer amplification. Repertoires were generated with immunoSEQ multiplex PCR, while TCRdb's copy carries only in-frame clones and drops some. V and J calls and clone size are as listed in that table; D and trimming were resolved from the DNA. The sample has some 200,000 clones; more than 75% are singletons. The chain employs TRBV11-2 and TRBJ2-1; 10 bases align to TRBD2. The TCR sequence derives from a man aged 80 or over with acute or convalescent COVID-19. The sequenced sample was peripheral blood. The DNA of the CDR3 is TGTGCCAGCAGCGTTGCCAAAATATCCGGGACTAGCGCCTACAATGAGCAGTTCTTC. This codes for CASSVAKISGTSAYNEQFF. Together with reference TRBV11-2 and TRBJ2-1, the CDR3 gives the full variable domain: EAGVAQSPRYKIIEKRQSVAFWCNPISGHATLYWYQQILGQGPKLLIQFQNNGVVDDSQLPKDRFSAERLKGVDSTLKIQPAKLEDSAVYLCASSVAKISGTSAYNEQFFGPGTRLTVL.